These T cell receptor beta chains were read from a single sample in a study of cytomegalovirus exposure and HLA in healthy donors. Some clones are missing from TCRdb's copy, which holds only in-frame ones; the method was immunoSEQ multiplex PCR. The table includes hundreds of thousands of clones, roughly 87% detected once. Source material: PBMCs. Receptors originate from a woman aged 18-29 years in good health and CMV-seropositive. Each CDR3 is given without its conserved first and last residue.

cdr3_length v_call cdr3_aa
15 TRBV9 ASSPTSGRGKYNEQF
13 TRBV6-5 ASSYSTSGNNEQF
15 TRBV28 ASSLRTGEDRSGELF
14 TRBV5-1 ASSPTRTASIDGYT
14 TRBV11-2 ASSLDPGWEGSEQY
11 TRBV4-1 ASSHPLQETQY
13 TRBV5-1 ASSGGTGSLYEQY
13 TRBV25-1 ASSGASGITDTQY
14 TRBV7-8 ASSPYWVLEEYGYT
9 TRBV29-1 SVGNYNEQF